Shown below are 3 T cell receptor beta chains from a single sample sequenced in a study of shared clonotypes between healthy human individuals. Sequencing used immunoSEQ multiplex PCR; TCRdb keeps in-frame clones, though not all of them. This table has 550,000 to 850,000 clones, approximately 77% appearing once. Source material: memory CD4+ T cells sorted from blood. The subset was: CD45RA-negative fraction. The source of these receptors is a woman in her thirties in good health.

The chain employs TRBV18 and TRBJ2-3; D call uncertain. Trimming left V 2 bases short and J 2 bases short, with 17 bases between. Per the germline V gene, CDR1 is KGHSH and CDR2 is LQKENI. The CDR3 consists of 17 residues. CDR3 nucleotide sequence: TGTGCCAGCTCACCAAGAACCGCCTTGTTCACCACAGATACGCAGTATTTT. It specifies CASSPRTALFTTDTQYF.

This clone was seen only once. V and J are TRBV7-2 and TRBJ2-5; D gene uncertain. V lost 6 bases to trimming and J lost 4 bases, with 9 bases between them. CDR3 length equals 12 residues. CDR1 SGHTA and CDR2 FQGNSA come from the germline V gene. DNA of the CDR3: TGTGCCAGCAGGTTGGTTGCAGAGACCCAGTACTTC. Translating it yields CASRLVAETQYF.

The chain is built from TRBV9 and TRBJ1-4; D remains unclear. V was pared by 5 bases and J by 3 bases, with 14 bases between. CDR1 is SGDLS and CDR2 is YYNGEE in the germline V gene. This CDR3 comprises 15 residues. The CDR3 loop is CASSLLIGPNEKLFF. The CDR3 DNA sequence: TGTGCCAGCAGTCTCCTTATCGGGCCTAATGAAAAACTGTTTTTT.